This TCR beta chain was profiled in a study of OX40 agonist ivuxolimab in advanced cancers. Blood draws occurred at baseline, cycle 4 day 1, and cycle 7 day 1. Germline lookup yields CDR1 SGHKS and CDR2 YYEKEE (reference sequence). There are 16 residues in the CDR3. V trimming: 1 base; J trimming: 3 bases; junction bases outside the gene matches: 8. Study-wide points: The average count of expanded clones was higher among CD8+ T cells than among CD4+. At 0.1 to 3.0 mg/kg, CD4+ and CD8+ blood T cells expanded clonally by week 6.

A remark on this clone: The antigen remains unidentified.

Sequencing was performed with immunoSEQ multiplex PCR; in TCRdb, only in-frame clones are kept and a portion is missing. The sample holds over 75,000 clones; about nine tenths are singletons and the top ten take 0.3% to 0.4%. Sequenced here: CD4+ or CD8+ T cells sorted from blood, sampled in a trial of the OX40 agonist ivuxolimab. The source of this sequence is an adult with an advanced solid tumor such as melanoma, head and neck, liver or kidney cancer. V gene TRBV5-5 combines with J gene TRBJ2-3; TRBD1 aligns across 7 bases. Here the CDR3 DNA reads TGTGCCAGCAGCTTGCCCCGGACAGGTTCGACAGATACGCAGTATTTT. As protein: CASSLPRTGSTDTQYF.